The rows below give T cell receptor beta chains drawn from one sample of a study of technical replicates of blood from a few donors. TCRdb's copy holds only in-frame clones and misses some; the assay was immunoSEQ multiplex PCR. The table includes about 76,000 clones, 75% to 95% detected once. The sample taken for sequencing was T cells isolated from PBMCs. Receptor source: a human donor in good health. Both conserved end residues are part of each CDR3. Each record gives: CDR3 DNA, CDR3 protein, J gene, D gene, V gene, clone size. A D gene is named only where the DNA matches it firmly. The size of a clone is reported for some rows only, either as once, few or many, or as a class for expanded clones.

TGTGCCAGAAAAGTCCAGGGGTCCAATGAGCAGTTCTTC	CARKVQGSNEQFF	TRBJ2-1	NA	TRBV5-4	once
TGTGCCAGCAGTGGACAGGGGGCTTGGGGCTACACCTTC	CASSGQGAWGYTF	TRBJ1-2	TRBD1	TRBV6-5	NA
TGTGCCAGCAGTTACTCCACGGGCTACGAGCAGTACTTC	CASSYSTGYEQYF	TRBJ2-7	NA	TRBV6-5	NA
TGCAGCGTTGTCGCGAGCTCCTACAATGAGCAGTTCTTC	CSVVASSYNEQFF	TRBJ2-1	NA	TRBV29-1	NA
TGTGCCAGCAGCGTAACAGCGGGGGGCCGGGCCACAGATACGCAGTATTTT	CASSVTAGGRATDTQYF	TRBJ2-3	TRBD2	TRBV9	NA
TGCAGCGTAGGGACTATCACAGATACGCAGTATTTT	CSVGTITDTQYF	TRBJ2-3	TRBD2	TRBV29-1	NA
TGCGCCAGCAGCTTTGGGACAGGGAGCTACAATGAGCAGTTCTTC	CASSFGTGSYNEQFF	TRBJ2-1	TRBD1	TRBV5-1	NA
TGTGCCAGCAGGGGAACAGGGTCCCTCGGGGAGCCCCAGCATTTT	CASRGTGSLGEPQHF	TRBJ1-5	NA	TRBV28	NA
TGCGCCAGCAGCTTGGTGACACCTTTATATGGCTACACCTTC	CASSLVTPLYGYTF	TRBJ1-2	NA	TRBV5-1	NA
TGTGCCAGCATCTTGGGAAGGGGCATTGGGGAGACCCAGTACTTC	CASILGRGIGETQYF	TRBJ2-5	NA	TRBV7-6	NA
TGCGCCAGCAGCCCCTCGGCCAGGGGCCGTGAGACCCAGTACTTC	CASSPSARGRETQYF	TRBJ2-5	NA	TRBV5-1	NA
TGTGCCAGCAGTGACGGGGCAGGCCCCTACAATGAGCAGTTCTTC	CASSDGAGPYNEQFF	TRBJ2-1	NA	TRBV6-4	NA
TGTGCCAGCAAGAGGGATCAAGAGACCCAGTACTTC	CASKRDQETQYF	TRBJ2-5	NA	TRBV6-5	NA
TGCGCCAGCAGCCCTTGGGACAGGGGGCGGGCTGAAGCTTTCTTT	CASSPWDRGRAEAFF	TRBJ1-1	TRBD1	TRBV5-1	NA
TGTGCCAGCAGTACCCCGGGACTAGCGGGATACGAGCAGTACTTC	CASSTPGLAGYEQYF	TRBJ2-7	TRBD2	TRBV28	NA
TGTGCCAGCTCACCAAGAAGAGGGAACAGGGGCTCACCCCTCCACTTT	CASSPRRGNRGSPLHF	TRBJ1-6	TRBD1	TRBV18	NA
TGTGCCAGCAGCGTTTACTCCCAGAGGTACGAGCAGTACTTC	CASSVYSQRYEQYF	TRBJ2-7	NA	TRBV11-3	NA
TGCAGTGCTAGAGAAGTATCTAAGCAGTACTTC	CSAREVSKQYF	TRBJ2-7	NA	TRBV20-1	once
TGTGCCAGCAGCCAAGACGTTTATAGCTTGCGGGAGAATGAGCAGTTCTTC	CASSQDVYSLRENEQFF	TRBJ2-1	TRBD2	TRBV14	NA
TGTGCCACCTCGCGGGAGCATGGCGAGCAGTACTTC	CATSREHGEQYF	TRBJ2-7	TRBD2	TRBV15	NA
TGTGCCAGCAGTTCCCTGAAACCCAGCGGGTCTCTGCATCAGCCCCAGCATTTT	CASSSLKPSGSLHQPQHF	TRBJ1-5	NA	TRBV27	NA
TGTGCCACCTCACAGAAAGGACAGGGGCGCAATCAGCCCCAGCATTTT	CATSQKGQGRNQPQHF	TRBJ1-5	TRBD1	TRBV10-3	NA
TGTGCCAGCAGCTTAACAGGCAGCAATCAGCCCCAGCATTTT	CASSLTGSNQPQHF	TRBJ1-5	NA	TRBV5-4	few
TGTGCCAGCAGCTTACATGAAAACACTGAAGCTTTCTTT	CASSLHENTEAFF	TRBJ1-1	NA	TRBV5-6	NA
TGTGCCAGCAGCCTACAGGGGGCAACAGATACGCAGTATTTT	CASSLQGATDTQYF	TRBJ2-3	TRBD1	TRBV7-9	NA
TGTGCCAGCAGCGGGGGGGGGAGTAATGAAAAACTGTTTTTT	CASSGGGSNEKLFF	TRBJ1-4	NA	TRBV28	NA
TGTGCCAGCAGCTTAGGTCGGGGGGCCGGGCAGGGGGAGCAGTACTTC	CASSLGRGAGQGEQYF	TRBJ2-7	NA	TRBV7-8	NA
TGTGCCAGCAGCCGGGACAGCCAAGAGACCCAGTACTTC	CASSRDSQETQYF	TRBJ2-5	TRBD1	TRBV5-4	NA
TGTGCCAGCACCCCTAGGATGCGGAACACCGGGGAGCTGTTTTTT	CASTPRMRNTGELFF	TRBJ2-2	NA	TRBV27	NA
TGTGCCAGCATCAGACAGGGGGCGGGCAACTATGGCTACACCTTC	CASIRQGAGNYGYTF	TRBJ1-2	TRBD1	TRBV7-9	NA
TGTGCCAGCAGCTTAGCAGCAGGGATGACCTATAATTCACCCCTCCACTTT	CASSLAAGMTYNSPLHF	TRBJ1-6	NA	TRBV7-2	NA
TGTGCCAGCAGCCCGACTAGCGGGGGGGCTGCAGATACGCAGTATTTT	CASSPTSGGAADTQYF	TRBJ2-3	TRBD2	TRBV7-9	NA
TGTGCCAGCGGCGAGGGAGGGAGAGGCTACGAGCAGTACTTC	CASGEGGRGYEQYF	TRBJ2-7	TRBD2	TRBV28	NA
TGTGCCAGCAGCTCGGGCGTTGGCGGGAGGGCAGGGGATACGCAGTATTTT	CASSSGVGGRAGDTQYF	TRBJ2-3	TRBD2	TRBV7-9	NA
TGTGCCAGCAGTTTTCAGGCAGGGGATGGCTACACCTTC	CASSFQAGDGYTF	TRBJ1-2	NA	TRBV27	NA
TGTGCCAGCAGCTTGGCCGGACTGACACATGGCTACACCTTC	CASSLAGLTHGYTF	TRBJ1-2	NA	TRBV5-6	once
TGCGCCAGCAGCACCGGGACTAGCGAAGAGACCCAGTACTTC	CASSTGTSEETQYF	TRBJ2-5	TRBD2	TRBV5-1	NA
TGTGCCAGCAGTGACATGTGGACACTTTATGGCTACACCTTC	CASSDMWTLYGYTF	TRBJ1-2	NA	TRBV6-1	NA
TGTGCCAGCAGCTTAAGAGGACAAACAGATACGCAGTATTTT	CASSLRGQTDTQYF	TRBJ2-3	NA	TRBV11-2	NA
TGTGCCAGCAGCTTTGACAGGGACGGCTATGGCTACACCTTC	CASSFDRDGYGYTF	TRBJ1-2	TRBD1	TRBV6-5	once
TGTGCCAGCAGTTTGGGGGGCGAGCAGTACTTC	CASSLGGEQYF	TRBJ2-7	NA	TRBV27	NA
TGTGCCAGCAGTGAAGAGGTAGCGGGAAGGAATTCTGGGGCCAACGTCCTGACTTTC	CASSEEVAGRNSGANVLTF	TRBJ2-6	TRBD2	TRBV2	NA
TGTGCCAGCAGCCGATCTGGGCCCACAGATACGCAGTATTTT	CASSRSGPTDTQYF	TRBJ2-3	NA	TRBV6-5	NA
TGCGCCAGCAGTGACTACAGGATGAACACTGAAGCTTTCTTT	CASSDYRMNTEAFF	TRBJ1-1	NA	TRBV10-1	NA
TGTGCCAGTTCCACTCGGCGGGGGGCACAAGAGACCCAGTACTTC	CASSTRRGAQETQYF	TRBJ2-5	TRBD2	TRBV27	NA
TGTGCCAGCAGCCCCTCCGGGGGCACTGAAGCTTTCTTT	CASSPSGGTEAFF	TRBJ1-1	NA	TRBV7-6	NA
TGCGCCAGCAGTTTAGCGGGGGGGCCCCACACAGATACGCAGTATTTT	CASSLAGGPHTDTQYF	TRBJ2-3	TRBD2	TRBV10-1	NA